This T cell receptor beta chain emerged from a study of OX40 agonist ivuxolimab in advanced cancers. The overall study: Each dose-escalation patient presented with hepatocellular carcinoma, melanoma, renal cell or head and neck cancer. Having had anti-PD-1, anti-PD-L1 or anti-CTLA-4 therapy before was allowed, and about 40% had some. Overall study results and limits: CD8+ T cells were the subset that, on average, had more expanded clones than CD4+.

Repertoires were generated with immunoSEQ multiplex PCR, while TCRdb's copy carries only in-frame clones and drops some. The data hold around 17,000 clones, with 80% to 90% observed a single time. People who had autoimmune disease history or systemic immunosuppression were excluded. Concerning this clone: The antigen is not known.

This material consisted of CD4+ or CD8+ T cells sorted from blood, taken in a trial of the OX40 agonist ivuxolimab. This clonotype was obtained from an adult with an advanced solid tumor such as melanoma, head and neck, liver or kidney cancer.

In DNA, the CDR3 is TGTGCCAGCAGTTACTCGGATACCGCCTACGAGCAGTACTTC. Translating gives CASSYSDTAYEQYF. This chain connects TRBV6-5 to TRBJ2-7; D is ambiguous. The CDR3 has 14 residues. CDR1 is MNHEY, CDR2 SVGAGI, per germline. Trimming left V 0 bases short and J 2 bases short, with 8 bases between.